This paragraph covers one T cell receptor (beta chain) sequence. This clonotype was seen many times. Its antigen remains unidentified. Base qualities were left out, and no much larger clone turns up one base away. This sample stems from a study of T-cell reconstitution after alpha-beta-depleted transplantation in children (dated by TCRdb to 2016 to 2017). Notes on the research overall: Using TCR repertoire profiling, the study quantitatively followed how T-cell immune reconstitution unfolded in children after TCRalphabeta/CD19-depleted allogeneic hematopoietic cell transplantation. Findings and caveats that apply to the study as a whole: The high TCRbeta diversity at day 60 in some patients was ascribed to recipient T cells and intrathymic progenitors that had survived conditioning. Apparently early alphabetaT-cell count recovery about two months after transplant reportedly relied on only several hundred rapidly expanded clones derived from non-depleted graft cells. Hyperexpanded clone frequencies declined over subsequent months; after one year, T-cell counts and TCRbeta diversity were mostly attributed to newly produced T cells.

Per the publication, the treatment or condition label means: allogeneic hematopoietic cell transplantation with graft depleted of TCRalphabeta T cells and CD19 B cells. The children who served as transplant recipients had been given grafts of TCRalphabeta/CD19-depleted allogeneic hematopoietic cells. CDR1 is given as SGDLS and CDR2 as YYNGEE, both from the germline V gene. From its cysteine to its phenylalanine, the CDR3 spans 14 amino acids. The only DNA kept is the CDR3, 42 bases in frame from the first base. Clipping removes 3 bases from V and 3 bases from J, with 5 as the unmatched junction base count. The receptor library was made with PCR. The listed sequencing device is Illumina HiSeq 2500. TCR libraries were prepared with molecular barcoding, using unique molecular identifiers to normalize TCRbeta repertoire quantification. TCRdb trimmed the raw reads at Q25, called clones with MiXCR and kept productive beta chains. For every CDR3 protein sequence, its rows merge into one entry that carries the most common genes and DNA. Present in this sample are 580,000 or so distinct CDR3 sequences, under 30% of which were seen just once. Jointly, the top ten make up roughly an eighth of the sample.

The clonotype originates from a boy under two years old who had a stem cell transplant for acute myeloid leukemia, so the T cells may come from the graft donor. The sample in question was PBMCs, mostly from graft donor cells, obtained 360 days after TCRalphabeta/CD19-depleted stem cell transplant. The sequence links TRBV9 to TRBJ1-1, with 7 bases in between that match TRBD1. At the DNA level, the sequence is TGTGCCAGCAGCGCGACAGGACAGGACACTGAAGCTTTCTTT. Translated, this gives CASSATGQDTEAFF.